This TCR beta chain is from a study of glioma-infiltrating T cells after dendritic cell vaccination. CDR3 length: 13 amino acids. The germline V and J ends were trimmed by 3 bases and 4 bases, with 13 bases remaining between them. CDR1 and CDR2 from the germline V gene are SQVTM and ANQGSEA. This clone was picked up one time. Described time point: after dendritic cell vaccination, including at tumor progression/relapse. Sequencing was performed with immunoSEQ multiplex PCR; in TCRdb, only in-frame clones are kept and a portion is missing. Altogether tens of thousands of clones are present, approximately 81% being singletons, with the ten largest covering 8.5%.

This specimen was blood, taken after dendritic cell vaccination. The chain is built from TRBV29-1 and TRBJ2-7; D might be TRBD2 (7 bases). The TCR sequence derives from a human donor with glioblastoma. The DNA of the CDR3 is TGCAGCGTTGAGAGGACAGCGGGATACGAGCAGTACTTC. It encodes CSVERTAGYEQYF.